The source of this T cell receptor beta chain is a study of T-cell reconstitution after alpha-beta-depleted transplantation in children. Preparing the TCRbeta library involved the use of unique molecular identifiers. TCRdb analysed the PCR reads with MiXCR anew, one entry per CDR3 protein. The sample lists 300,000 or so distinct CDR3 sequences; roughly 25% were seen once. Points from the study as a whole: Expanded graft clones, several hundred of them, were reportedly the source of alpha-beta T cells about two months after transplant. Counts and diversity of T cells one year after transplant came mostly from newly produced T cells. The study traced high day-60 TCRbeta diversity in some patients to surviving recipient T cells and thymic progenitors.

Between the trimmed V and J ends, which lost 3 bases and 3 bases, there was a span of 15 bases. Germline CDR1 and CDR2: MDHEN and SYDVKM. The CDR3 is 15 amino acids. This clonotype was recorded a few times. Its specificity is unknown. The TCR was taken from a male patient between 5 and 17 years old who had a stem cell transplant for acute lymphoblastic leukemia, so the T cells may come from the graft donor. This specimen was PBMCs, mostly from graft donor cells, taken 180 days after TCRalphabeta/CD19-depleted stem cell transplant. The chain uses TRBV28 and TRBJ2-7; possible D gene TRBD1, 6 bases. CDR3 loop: CASSFLHGRGYEQYF. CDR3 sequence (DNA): TGTGCCAGCAGTTTTTTACACGGCAGGGGCTACGAGCAGTACTTC.